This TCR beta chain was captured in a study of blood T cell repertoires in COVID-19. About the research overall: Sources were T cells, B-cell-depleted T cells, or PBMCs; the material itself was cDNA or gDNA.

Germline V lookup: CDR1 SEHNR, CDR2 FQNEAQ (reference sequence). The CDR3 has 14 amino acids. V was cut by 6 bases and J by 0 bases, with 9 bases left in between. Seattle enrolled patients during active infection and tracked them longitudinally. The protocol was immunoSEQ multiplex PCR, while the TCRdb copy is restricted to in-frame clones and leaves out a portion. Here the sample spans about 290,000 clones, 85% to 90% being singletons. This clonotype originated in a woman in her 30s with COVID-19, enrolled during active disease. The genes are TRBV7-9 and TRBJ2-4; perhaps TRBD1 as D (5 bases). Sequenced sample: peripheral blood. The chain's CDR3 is CASSYDRAKNIQYF. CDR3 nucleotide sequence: TGTGCCAGCAGTTATGACAGAGCCAAAAACATTCAGTACTTC.